This section outlines one TCR beta chain sequence together with its context. Here immunoSEQ multiplex PCR was the method, and the copy in TCRdb shows in-frame clones only, minus some. The data show approximately 35,000 clones, roughly 86% seen once. Germline CDR1 is SGHTA and CDR2 is FQGNSA. The CDR3 sequence is 14 residues long. V was pared by 5 bases and J by 1 base, with 11 bases between. This sample was included in a study of blood T cell repertoires in COVID-19. V is TRBV7-2 and J is TRBJ2-5; D remains ambiguous. The sequenced material came from peripheral blood. This clonotype was obtained from a human donor in a cohort sampled during active COVID-19. CDR3 amino acids: CASSPQAGQETQYF. The CDR3 nucleotides are TGTGCCAGCAGCCCCCAGGCAGGCCAAGAGACCCAGTACTTC. Supplemented by reference TRBV7-2 and TRBJ2-5, the full variable domain reads GAGVSQSPSNKVTEKGKDVELRCDPISGHTALYWYRQSLGQGLEFLIYFQGNSAPDKSGLPSDRFSAERTGGSVSTLTIQRTQQEDSAVYLCASSPQAGQETQYFGPGTRLLVL.